This entry lists 3 T cell receptor beta chains sequenced from one sample in a study of regulatory T cells in long-lasting Graves disease. Documented time point: newly diagnosed GD, antithyroid drugs for less than 3 months. The TCR library used RNA extracted from PBMCs. Through Arm-PCR of CDR3 regions and iRepertoire HTBI primers, TCR beta libraries were built. TCRdb processed the multiplex PCR reads anew with MiXCR; each CDR3 protein has one entry. The data contain under 500,000 distinct CDR3 sequences, roughly 15% of them singletons. This sample was shared with a second study, whose subject was T cells in Graves' hyperthyroidism and ophthalmopathy.

Sequencing was performed on peripheral blood mononuclear cells (PBMCs), taken at new diagnosis, from a patient treated with antithyroid drugs. The receptors originated from a woman aged 30 to 39 with Graves disease.

This clonotype was detected ten times or more. The chain couples TRBV18 to TRBJ1-2; 7 bases are a match to TRBD1. The V segment lost 4 bases and the J segment 12 bases; nucleotides outside the gene matches: 14. The V gene's germline CDR1 is KGHSH and CDR2 LQKENI. This CDR3 has 14 residues. The CDR3 sequence: CASSLDRRDGCHTF. CDR3 coding DNA: TGTGCCAGCTCACTGGACAGGAGGGACGGTTGTCACACCTTC. Full variable domain (outside the CDR3, taken from reference TRBV18 and TRBJ1-2): NAGVMQNPRHLVRRRGQEARLRCSPMKGHSHVYWYRQLPEEGLKFMVYLQKENIIDESGMPKERFSAEFPKEGPSILRIQQVVRGDSAAYFCASSLDRRDGCHTFGSGTRLTVV.

This clonotype was seen repeatedly, ten times or more. The CDR3 DNA follows: TGCGCCAGCAGCTCGCCGTTGGCAATGAGCTCCTACAATGAGCAGTTCTTC. As protein: CASSSPLAMSSYNEQFF. The rearrangement links TRBV5-1 to TRBJ2-1, with no clear D. Per germline, CDR1 SGHRS and CDR2 YFSETQ. This CDR3 has 17 amino acids. V was trimmed by 3 bases and J by 0 bases, leaving 16 bases between them.

Only a few counts were recorded for this clonotype. The chain joins TRBV20-1 to TRBJ1-4; 9 positions match TRBD1. V lost 5 bases and J lost 1; bases outside the gene matches: 5. Per the germline V gene, CDR1 is DFQATT and CDR2 is SNEGSKA (reference sequence). CDR3 size: 15 residues. The CDR3 DNA reads as TGCAGTGCTGGACAGGGGAGACAAACTAATGAAAAACTGTTTTTT. Protein sequence: CSAGQGRQTNEKLFF.